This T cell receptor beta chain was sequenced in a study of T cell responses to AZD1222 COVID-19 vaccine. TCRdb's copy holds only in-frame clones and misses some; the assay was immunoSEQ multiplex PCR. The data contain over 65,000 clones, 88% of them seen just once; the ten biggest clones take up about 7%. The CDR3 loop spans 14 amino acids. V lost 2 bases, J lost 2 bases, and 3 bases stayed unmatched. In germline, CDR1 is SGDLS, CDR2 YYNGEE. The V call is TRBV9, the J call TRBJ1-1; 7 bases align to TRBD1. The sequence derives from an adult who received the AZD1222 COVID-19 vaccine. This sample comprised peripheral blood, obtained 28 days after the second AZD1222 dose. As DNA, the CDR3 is TGTGCCAGCAGCGTTTGGGACAGTAACACTGAAGCTTTCTTT. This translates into CASSVWDSNTEAFF.